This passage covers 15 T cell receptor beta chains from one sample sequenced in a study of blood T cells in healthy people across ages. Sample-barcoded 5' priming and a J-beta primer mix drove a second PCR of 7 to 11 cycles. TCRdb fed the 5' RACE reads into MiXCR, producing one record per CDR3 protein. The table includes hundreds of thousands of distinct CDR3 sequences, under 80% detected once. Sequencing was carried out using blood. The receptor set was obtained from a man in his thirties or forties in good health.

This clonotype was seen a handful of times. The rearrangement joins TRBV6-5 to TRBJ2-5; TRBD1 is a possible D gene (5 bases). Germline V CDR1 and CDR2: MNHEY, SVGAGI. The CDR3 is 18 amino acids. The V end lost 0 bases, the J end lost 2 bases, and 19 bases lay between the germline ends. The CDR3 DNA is TGTGCCAGCAGTTACTCGGTTTGGACAAACCGTAATCAAGAGACCCAGTACTTC. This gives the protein CASSYSVWTNRNQETQYF.

The CDR3 reads CASSLALRRGKQETQYF. The CDR3 region has the DNA TGCGCCAGCAGCTTGGCCTTACGTCGGGGGAAGCAAGAGACCCAGTACTTC. The rearrangement joins TRBV5-1 to TRBJ2-5; maybe TRBD2 (6 bases). This CDR3 contains 17 residues. V shed 0 bases and J shed 2 bases, with 17 bases lying between them. CDR1 and CDR2 (germline): SGHRS, YFSETQ.

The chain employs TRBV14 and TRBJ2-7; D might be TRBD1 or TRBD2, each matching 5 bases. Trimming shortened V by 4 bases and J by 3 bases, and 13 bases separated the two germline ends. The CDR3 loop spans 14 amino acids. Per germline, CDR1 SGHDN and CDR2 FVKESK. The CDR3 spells CASSPKGTVYEQYF. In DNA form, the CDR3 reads TGTGCCAGCAGCCCTAAAGGGACGGTCTACGAGCAGTACTTC.

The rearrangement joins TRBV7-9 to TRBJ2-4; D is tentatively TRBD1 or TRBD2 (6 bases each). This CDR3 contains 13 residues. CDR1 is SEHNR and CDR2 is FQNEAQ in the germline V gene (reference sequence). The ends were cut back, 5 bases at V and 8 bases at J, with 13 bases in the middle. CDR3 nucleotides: TGTGCCAGCAGCCCAAGGGGGGACGACATTCAGTACTTC. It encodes CASSPRGDDIQYF.

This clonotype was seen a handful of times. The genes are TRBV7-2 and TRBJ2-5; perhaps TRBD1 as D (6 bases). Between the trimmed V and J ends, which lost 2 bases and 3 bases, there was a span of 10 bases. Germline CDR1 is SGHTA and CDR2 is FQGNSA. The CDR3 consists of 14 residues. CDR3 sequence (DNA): TGTGCCAGCAGCTTACAGGGGTGGAAAGAGACCCAGTACTTC. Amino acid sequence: CASSLQGWKETQYF.

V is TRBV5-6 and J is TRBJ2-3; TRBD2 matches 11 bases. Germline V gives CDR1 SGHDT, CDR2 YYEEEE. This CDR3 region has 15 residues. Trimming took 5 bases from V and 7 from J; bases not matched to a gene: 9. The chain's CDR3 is CASRIAGGPSYTQYF. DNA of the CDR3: TGTGCCAGCAGAATAGCGGGGGGGCCCTCCTATACGCAGTATTTT. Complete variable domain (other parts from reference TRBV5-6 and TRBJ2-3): DAGVTQSPTHLIKTRGQQVTLRCSPKSGHDTVSWYQQALGQGPQFIFQYYEEEERQRGNFPDRFSGHQFPNYSSELNVNALLLGDSALYLCASRIAGGPSYTQYFGPGTRLTVL.

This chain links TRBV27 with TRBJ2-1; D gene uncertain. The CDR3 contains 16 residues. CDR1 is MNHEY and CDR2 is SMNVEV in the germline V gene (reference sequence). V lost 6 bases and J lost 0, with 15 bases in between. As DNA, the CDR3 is TGTGCCAGCAGGCGGCCCATCACCAGCTCCTACAATGAGCAGTTCTTC. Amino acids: CASRRPITSSYNEQFF.

This CDR3 reads CSAWQSATNEKLFF. The CDR3 nucleotides read TGCAGTGCTTGGCAGAGTGCAACTAATGAAAAACTGTTTTTT. The gene calls are TRBV20-1 and TRBJ1-4; D gene uncertain. Germline CDR1 DFQATT, CDR2 SNEGSKA (reference sequence). This CDR3 has 14 residues. Between the trimmed V and J ends, which lost 5 bases and 0 bases, there was a span of 10 bases.

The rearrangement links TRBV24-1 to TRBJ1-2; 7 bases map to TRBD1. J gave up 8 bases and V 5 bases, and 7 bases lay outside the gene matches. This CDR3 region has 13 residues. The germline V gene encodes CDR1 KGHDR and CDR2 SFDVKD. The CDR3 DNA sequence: TGTGCCACCAGTGTGGAGGGGGCGAGGGGCTACACCTTC. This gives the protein CATSVEGARGYTF.

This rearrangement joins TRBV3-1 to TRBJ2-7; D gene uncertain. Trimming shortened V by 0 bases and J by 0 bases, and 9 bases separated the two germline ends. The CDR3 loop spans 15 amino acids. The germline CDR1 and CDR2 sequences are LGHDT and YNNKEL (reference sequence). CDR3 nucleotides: TGTGCCAGCAGCCAAGATAGGCAGTTCTCCTACGAGCAGTACTTC. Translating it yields CASSQDRQFSYEQYF.

This CDR3 reads CASSLDGGLGGYTF. The CDR3 region has the DNA TGCGCCAGCAGCTTGGACGGGGGACTCGGCGGCTACACCTTC. The V gene is TRBV5-1, the J gene TRBJ1-2; possible D gene TRBD1, 5 bases. The length of the CDR3 is 14 residues. V was trimmed by 0 bases and J by 8 bases, leaving 14 bases between them. Germline V gene lookup returns CDR1 SGHRS and CDR2 YFSETQ.

The CDR3 sequence is CASRAGTGSTKNIQYF. In DNA form, the CDR3 reads TGTGCCAGCAGGGCCGGGACAGGGTCCACCAAAAACATTCAGTACTTC. V usage is TRBV6-1 and J usage is TRBJ2-4; 9 bases match TRBD1. The CDR3 runs to 16 residues. Germline CDR1 reads MNHNS; CDR2 reads SASEGT. The ends lost 6 bases at V and 2 bases at J; junction bases unmatched: 8.

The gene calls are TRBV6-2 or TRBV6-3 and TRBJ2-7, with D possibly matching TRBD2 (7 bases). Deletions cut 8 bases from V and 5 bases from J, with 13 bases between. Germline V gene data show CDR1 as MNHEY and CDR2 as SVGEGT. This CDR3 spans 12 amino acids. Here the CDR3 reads CASGGAVDEQYF. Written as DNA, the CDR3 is TGTGCCAGCGGGGGGGCCGTCGACGAGCAGTACTTC.

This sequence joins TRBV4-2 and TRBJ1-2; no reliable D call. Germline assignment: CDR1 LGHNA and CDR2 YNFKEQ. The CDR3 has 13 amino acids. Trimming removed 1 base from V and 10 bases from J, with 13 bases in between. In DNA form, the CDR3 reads TGTGCCAGCAGCCAAGTGGCAGAGGGTGACTACACCTTC. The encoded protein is CASSQVAEGDYTF.

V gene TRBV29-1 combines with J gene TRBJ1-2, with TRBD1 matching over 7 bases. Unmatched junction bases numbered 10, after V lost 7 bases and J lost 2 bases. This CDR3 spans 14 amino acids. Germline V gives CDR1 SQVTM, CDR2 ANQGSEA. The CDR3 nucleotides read TGCAGCGCCCTAGGACAGGTCGGAAACTATGGCTACACCTTC. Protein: CSALGQVGNYGYTF. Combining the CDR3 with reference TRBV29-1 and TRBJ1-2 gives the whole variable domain SAVISQKPSRDICQRGTSLTIQCQVDSQVTMMFWYRQQPGQSLTLIATANQGSEATYESGFVIDKFPISRPNLTFSTLTVSNMSPEDSSIYLCSALGQVGNYGYTFGSGTRLTVV.